This entry describes one T cell receptor (beta chain). This sample is drawn from a study of T cells expressing NK-cell markers. The CDR3 runs 16 residues. Looked up from germline, CDR1 is LGHDT and CDR2 is YNNKEL (reference sequence). TCRdb reprocessed the 5' RACE reads, keeping one entry per CDR3 protein, no DNA. The listing contains roughly 390,000 distinct CDR3 sequences. The chain combines TRBV3-1 with TRBJ2-1; TCRdb picks TRBD1, but there is no DNA to check that call. Material: blood T cells: a sorted CD56 or NKG2C T cell subset, CD4+ or CD8+ T cells, or bulk PBMC T cells (not recorded which). The TCR originated in a man aged 18 to 69 in good health. The CDR3 here is CASSQTDRGPGNEQFF.